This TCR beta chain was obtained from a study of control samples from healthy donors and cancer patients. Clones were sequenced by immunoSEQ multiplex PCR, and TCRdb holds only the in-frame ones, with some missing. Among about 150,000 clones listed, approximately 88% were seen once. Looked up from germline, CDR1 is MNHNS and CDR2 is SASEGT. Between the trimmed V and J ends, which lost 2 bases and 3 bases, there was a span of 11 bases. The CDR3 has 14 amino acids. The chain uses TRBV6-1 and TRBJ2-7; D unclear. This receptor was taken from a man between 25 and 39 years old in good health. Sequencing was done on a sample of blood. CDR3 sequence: CASSELTAVYEQYF. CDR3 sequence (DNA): TGTGCCAGCAGTGAACTCACGGCCGTCTACGAGCAGTACTTC.